What follows are 26 T cell receptor beta chains derived from one specimen sequenced in a study of control samples from healthy donors and cancer patients. Produced via immunoSEQ multiplex PCR; TCRdb's table is partial and in-frame only. The sample records 100,000 to 150,000 clones, roughly 92% being singletons. Specimen: blood. The receptors derive from a man aged 18 to 35 in good health.

The chain recombines TRBV6-2 or TRBV6-3 with TRBJ1-5; D is unclear. V dropped 4 bases and J dropped 7 bases, with 14 bases sitting between them. The CDR3 is 14 residues long. CDR1 is MNHEY and CDR2 is SVGEGT in the germline V gene. CDR3 in DNA: TGTGCCAGCAGTTCGAACCGTTACAGACAGCCCCAGCATTTT. It encodes CASSSNRYRQPQHF.

V is TRBV2 and J is TRBJ2-2, with TRBD1 identical over 9 bases. Germline V gene lookup returns CDR1 SNHLY and CDR2 FYNNEI. V shed 1 base and J 8 bases; nucleotides not matched to a gene: 2. This CDR3 comprises 14 residues. The CDR3 nucleotides are TGTGCCAGCAGTGAAGAACAGGGGGCGGGGGAGCTGTTTTTT. Translation: CASSEEQGAGELFF.

The chain couples TRBV5-6 to TRBJ1-1, with 8 bases matching TRBD1. The germline V gene encodes CDR1 SGHDT and CDR2 YYEEEE. The CDR3 totals 16 residues. V dropped 4 bases and J dropped 3; count of bases not matched to a gene: 11. CDR3 nucleotides: TGTGCCAGCAGCATTTACAGGGGGATCGGGTACACTGAAGCTTTCTTT. Residues: CASSIYRGIGYTEAFF.

The chain combines TRBV7-2 with TRBJ1-2; no firm D call. The V gene lost 5 bases and the J gene lost 2 bases, with 12 bases spanning the gap. CDR1 is SGHTA, CDR2 FQGNSA, per germline. CDR3 length: 14 residues. The CDR3 region is CASSGARGNYGYTF. The CDR3 DNA reads TGTGCCAGCAGCGGTGCGAGAGGGAACTATGGCTACACCTTC.

This clone was counted a single time. The V and J genes are TRBV3-1 (or the pseudogene TRBV3-2) and TRBJ1-2; D is unresolved. The CDR3 runs to 12 residues. V lost 2 bases and J 8 bases, leaving 9 bases between the germline ends. Germline V gene data show CDR1 as LGHDT and CDR2 as YNNKEL (reference sequence). In DNA, the CDR3 is TGTGCCAGCAGCCAAACAGACGAAGGCTACACCTTC. This codes for CASSQTDEGYTF.

V gene TRBV7-9 combines with J gene TRBJ2-3; TRBD2 agrees at 9 bases. Germline loops: CDR1 SEHNR, CDR2 FQNEAQ (reference sequence). This CDR3 has 16 residues. V gave up 3 bases and J gave up 2 bases; unmatched junction bases: 6. CDR3: CASSLFRGGVTDTQYF. The CDR3 DNA follows: TGTGCCAGCAGCTTGTTTCGCGGGGGGGTCACAGATACGCAGTATTTT.

CDR3 amino acids: CASSLGGGAPDTQYF. The CDR3 nucleotides read TGTGCCAGCAGCTTAGGCGGGGGGGCGCCAGATACGCAGTATTTT. The chain uses TRBV7-2 and TRBJ2-3, with 9 bases that match TRBD2. The CDR3 has 15 amino acids. Trimming cost V 1 base and J 4 bases; bases outside gene matches: 3. CDR1 is SGHTA, CDR2 FQGNSA, per germline.

DNA of the CDR3: TGTGCCAGCAGCTCGGGGGGACAGGGCTCCTATGGCTACACCTTC. Translation: CASSSGGQGSYGYTF. The rearrangement joins TRBV11-1 to TRBJ1-2, with 9 bases lining up with TRBD1. The CDR3 sequence is 15 residues long. Losses at the gene ends were 4 bases for V and 4 bases for J; bases not matched to a gene: 7. CDR1 is SGHAT, CDR2 FQDESV, per germline (reference sequence).

The chain couples TRBV27 to TRBJ1-6; D might be TRBD1 (5 bases). The CDR3 is 16 residues long. The V and J ends lost 1 base and 2 bases respectively, with 9 bases between them. Per germline, CDR1 MNHEY and CDR2 SMNVEV (reference sequence). CDR3 nucleotides: TGTGCCAGCAGTTTATTAAGGGGCGCCTATAATTCACCCCTCCACTTT. Amino acids: CASSLLRGAYNSPLHF.

The chain employs TRBV5-1 and TRBJ2-1, with 7 nucleotides matching TRBD1. The V segment lost 3 bases and the J segment 0 bases; nucleotides outside the gene matches: 18. This CDR3 is 20 amino acids long. CDR1 and CDR2 from the germline V gene are SGHRS and YFSETQ. The CDR3 sequence: CASSSPGQPIDYSSYNEQFF. The CDR3 DNA reads TGCGCCAGCAGCTCACCGGGACAGCCTATCGATTACAGCTCCTACAATGAGCAGTTCTTC.

The rearrangement joins TRBV27 to TRBJ2-3; TRBD1 matches at 7 bases. V dropped 7 bases and J dropped 3; count of bases not matched to a gene: 13. This CDR3 has 16 residues. Germline CDR1 reads MNHEY; CDR2 reads SMNVEV (reference sequence). CDR3 sequence: CASTRGRQGWTDTQYF. In DNA form, the CDR3 reads TGTGCCAGCACGCGAGGGCGACAGGGTTGGACAGATACGCAGTATTTT.

The gene calls are TRBV6-5 and TRBJ1-5, with D possibly matching TRBD1 (6 bases). Germline assignment: CDR1 MNHEY and CDR2 SVGAGI. Trimming shortened V by 7 bases and J by 1 base, and 14 bases separated the two germline ends. The CDR3 contains 15 residues. The CDR3 sequence is CASTQGGSSNQPQHF. CDR3 nucleotides: TGTGCCAGCACCCAAGGGGGGTCGAGCAATCAGCCCCAGCATTTT.

This rearrangement joins TRBV6-5 to TRBJ1-2; no definite D call. V lost 2 bases and J 4 bases, leaving 2 bases between the germline ends. CDR1 is MNHEY, CDR2 SVGAGI, per germline. The CDR3 extends over 11 amino acids. CDR3 amino acids: CASSYPYGYTF. Here the CDR3 DNA reads TGTGCCAGCAGTTACCCCTATGGCTACACCTTC.

This clone showed up just once. The chain combines TRBV20-1 with TRBJ1-1; 7 nucleotides match TRBD1. This CDR3 has 13 amino acids. The germline gives CDR1 DFQATT, CDR2 SNEGSKA (reference sequence). V shed 3 bases and J 0 bases; nucleotides not matched to a gene: 1. The CDR3: CSASTGVNTEAFF. The CDR3 DNA follows: TGCAGTGCTAGTACAGGGGTGAACACTGAAGCTTTCTTT.

V usage is TRBV19 and J usage is TRBJ1-1; TRBD1 matches 9 bases. J was trimmed by 4 bases and V by 5 bases; bases with no gene match: 5. Germline assignment: CDR1 LNHDA and CDR2 SQIVND (reference sequence). CDR3 length: 14 amino acids. The DNA of the CDR3 is TGTGCCAGTAGTTCCGGGACAGGGTCCACTGAAGCTTTCTTT. Its protein is CASSSGTGSTEAFF.

The count of this clone is one. V gene TRBV6-1 combines with J gene TRBJ1-2; 9 bases align to TRBD1. Per germline, CDR1 MNHNS and CDR2 SASEGT. Germline trimming cut 3 bases from V and 8 bases from J; bases unmatched to any gene: 7. This CDR3 is 14 amino acids long. The CDR3 reads CASSETTGGGGYTF. CDR3 nucleotides: TGTGCCAGCAGTGAGACCACAGGGGGCGGAGGCTACACCTTC.

V and J are TRBV18 and TRBJ2-2, with D perhaps TRBD1 (6 bases). The CDR3 has 15 residues. V was clipped by 3 bases and J by 4 bases, with 12 bases between them. Germline loops: CDR1 KGHSH, CDR2 LQKENI. CDR3 sequence (DNA): TGTGCCAGCTCACCTCGACAGGTTAGCACCGGGGAGCTGTTTTTT. Its protein is CASSPRQVSTGELFF.

Written as DNA, the CDR3 is TGTGCCAGCAGCTTCCACTCCTGGGAGGTCCGCTCTGGGGCCAACGTCCTGACTTTC. Residues: CASSFHSWEVRSGANVLTF. V gene TRBV7-9 combines with J gene TRBJ2-6; D perhaps matches TRBD2 (6 bases). The V gene's germline CDR1 is SEHNR and CDR2 FQNEAQ (reference sequence). V lost 3 bases and J lost 0, with 18 bases in between. The CDR3 contains 19 residues.

This chain connects TRBV27 to TRBJ2-5; 14 bases are shared with TRBD2. Trimming removed 5 bases from V and 0 bases from J; junction bases left unmatched: 8. CDR3 length: 18 residues. The germline CDR1 and CDR2 sequences are MNHEY and SMNVEV (reference sequence). CDR3 bases: TGTGCCAGCAGTCGACGACTAGCGGGGGGGACAAACCAAGAGACCCAGTACTTC. Translation: CASSRRLAGGTNQETQYF.

This rearrangement joins TRBV29-1 to TRBJ2-5; no definite D call. Trimming shortened V by 5 bases and J by 1 base, and 8 bases separated the two germline ends. CDR3 size: 12 residues. Germline V gives CDR1 SQVTM, CDR2 ANQGSEA. The CDR3 nucleotides are TGCAGCGTTACGATCTCCCAAGAGACCCAGTACTTC. This gives the protein CSVTISQETQYF.

This rearrangement joins TRBV12-3 or TRBV12-4 to TRBJ1-1, with D perhaps TRBD1 (5 bases). The CDR3 spans 13 residues. V shed 8 bases and J shed 0 bases, with 10 bases lying between them. The CDR3 loop is CASAGGVNTEAFF. CDR3 coding DNA: TGTGCCAGCGCCGGGGGGGTGAACACTGAAGCTTTCTTT.

V is TRBV2 and J is TRBJ1-1; D perhaps matches TRBD1 (5 bases). Germline assignment: CDR1 SNHLY and CDR2 FYNNEI. V was cut by 4 bases and J by 6 bases, with 18 bases left in between. This CDR3 has 15 amino acids. The CDR3 region has the DNA TGTGCCAGCAGTGCAAACTCGGGACCTGGGGCTGAAGCTTTCTTT. It yields the protein CASSANSGPGAEAFF.

V gene TRBV4-1 combines with J gene TRBJ2-5, with 14 bases lining up with TRBD2. The V and J ends lost 1 base and 4 bases, in that order; junction bases with no gene match: 8. The CDR3 is 18 residues long. The germline V gene has CDR1 MGHRA and CDR2 YSYEKL. The CDR3 DNA sequence: TGCGCCAGCAGCCAAGGGACCCCGACTAGCGGGGGGGGAGAGACCCAGTACTTC. Translating it yields CASSQGTPTSGGGETQYF.

This chain joins TRBV5-1 and TRBJ1-2; D is possibly TRBD1 (5 bases). With 0 bases removed from V and 8 bases from J, the gap between germline ends came to 14 bases. This CDR3 has 14 residues. The V gene's germline CDR1 is SGHRS and CDR2 YFSETQ. The CDR3 DNA sequence: TGCGCCAGCAGCTTGGCCGGGGCAGTCCAGGGCTACACCTTC. It yields the protein CASSLAGAVQGYTF.

The chain links TRBV5-4 to TRBJ2-2; no firm D call. V lost 0 bases and J lost 6, with 6 bases in between. From germline, CDR1 is SGHNT and CDR2 YYREEE (reference sequence). The CDR3 extends over 13 amino acids. CDR3 amino acids: CASSLDLAGELFF. The CDR3 DNA sequence: TGTGCCAGCAGCTTGGATCTAGCCGGGGAGCTGTTTTTT.

Comment on this clone: At one end the junction does not follow the germline gene, possibly because of a read error. This sample also contains other DNA sequences that code for the same CDR3. This chain links TRBV6-5 with TRBJ1-1; D not resolved. CDR1 and CDR2 from the germline V gene are MNHEY and SVGAGI. CDR3 length equals 15 residues. The CDR3 is CASSYGISLGTEAFF. The CDR3, as DNA: TGCGCCAGCAGTTACGGGATTTCATTGGGGACTGAAGCTTTCTTT.